This passage covers 11 T cell receptor beta chains from one sample sequenced in a study of OX40 agonist ivuxolimab in advanced cancers. Assay: immunoSEQ multiplex PCR; the TCRdb copy retains only in-frame clones and omits some. The sample has roughly 29,000 clones, roughly 92% seen once. The material sequenced was CD4+ or CD8+ T cells sorted from blood, taken in a trial of the OX40 agonist ivuxolimab. The receptors were gathered from an adult with an advanced solid tumor such as melanoma, head and neck, liver or kidney cancer.

The rearrangement joins TRBV7-3 to TRBJ2-1, with D maybe TRBD1 (5 bases). The germline CDR1 and CDR2 sequences are SGHTA and FQGTGA. This CDR3 is 13 amino acids long. Trimming cost V 4 bases and J 7 bases, with 11 bases left between them. The CDR3 bases are TGTGCCAGCAGCTCTGAGCCAGGGAATGAGCAGTTCTTC. It codes for CASSSEPGNEQFF.

The chain recombines TRBV9 with TRBJ1-3; no definite D call. The V gene lost 4 bases and the J gene lost 0 bases, with 8 bases spanning the gap. The CDR3 runs 14 residues. Looked up from germline, CDR1 is SGDLS and CDR2 is YYNGEE. CDR3: CASSLRDSGNTIYF. Here the CDR3 DNA reads TGTGCCAGCAGCCTACGGGACTCTGGAAACACCATATATTTT.

This chain connects TRBV11-2 to TRBJ2-1; D call uncertain. The germline V and J ends were trimmed by 0 bases and 1 base, with 13 bases remaining between them. Germline V gene sequence: CDR1 SGHAT, CDR2 FQNNGV. The CDR3 is 17 amino acids. CDR3 DNA sequence: TGTGCCAGCAGCTTAGATCCTTGGACGGAATCCTACAATGAGCAGTTCTTC. Its translation is CASSLDPWTESYNEQFF. The full variable domain, rest sourced from reference TRBV11-2 and TRBJ2-1, is EAGVAQSPRYKIIEKRQSVAFWCNPISGHATLYWYQQILGQGPKLLIQFQNNGVVDDSQLPKDRFSAERLKGVDSTLKIQPAKLEDSAVYLCASSLDPWTESYNEQFFGPGTRLTVL.

The chain recombines TRBV7-8 with TRBJ1-2; D not resolved. V was pared by 4 bases and J by 4 bases, with 13 bases between. The CDR3 runs 14 residues. Per the germline V gene, CDR1 is SGHVS and CDR2 is FQNEAQ. The chain's CDR3 is CASSSSGGIYGYTF. The CDR3 DNA reads TGTGCCAGCAGCTCCTCGGGAGGGATCTATGGCTACACCTTC.

The V and J genes are TRBV15 and TRBJ2-7; the match to TRBD2 covers 7 bases. Germline-derived CDR1 and CDR2 are LNHNV and YYDKDF (reference sequence). V was clipped by 0 bases and J by 6 bases; unmatched bases: 8. The CDR3 loop spans 15 amino acids. The CDR3 coding sequence is TGTGCCACCAGCAGAGATGCCGGTGGGGGGGGCGAGCAGTACTTC. It yields the protein CATSRDAGGGGEQYF.

A few counts support this clone. This chain links TRBV6-4 with TRBJ1-1, with no clear D. Germline V gives CDR1 MRHNA, CDR2 SNTAGT. The CDR3 has 14 amino acids. The V end lost 2 bases, the J end lost 7 bases, and 14 bases lay between the germline ends. CDR3 sequence: CASSDEPGGVEAFF. The CDR3 region has the DNA TGTGCCAGCAGTGACGAACCCGGTGGCGTTGAAGCTTTCTTT.

A few counts support this clone. The chain combines TRBV11-2 with TRBJ2-2; 11 bases match TRBD1. Germline V lookup: CDR1 SGHAT, CDR2 FQNNGV. This CDR3 spans 17 amino acids. Unmatched junction bases numbered 7, after V lost 1 base and J lost 6 bases. The CDR3 nucleotides read TGTGCCAGCAGCTTAGTCTTAGGACAGGGGGCGGCCGGGGAGCTGTTTTTT. This sequence encodes CASSLVLGQGAAGELFF.

This clone was seen only a few times. This chain connects TRBV7-9 to TRBJ2-2; the D gene could be TRBD1 or TRBD2 (5 bases each). Germline V lookup: CDR1 SEHNR, CDR2 FQNEAQ (reference sequence). The CDR3 loop spans 15 amino acids. The V end lost 2 bases, the J end lost 6 bases, and 13 bases lay between the germline ends. The CDR3 sequence is CASSLLGAPAGELFF. The CDR3 DNA follows: TGTGCCAGCAGCTTACTCGGGGCGCCGGCCGGGGAGCTGTTTTTT. Full variable domain (remainder filled in from reference TRBV7-9 and TRBJ2-2): DTGVSQNPRHKITKRGQNVTFRCDPISEHNRLYWYRQTLGQGPEFLTYFQNEAQLEKSRLLSDRFSAERPKGSFSTLEIQRTEQGDSAMYLCASSLLGAPAGELFFGEGSRLTVL.

The chain uses TRBV7-9 and TRBJ2-7, with 11 bases aligning to TRBD2. This CDR3 spans 17 amino acids. From germline, CDR1 is SEHNR and CDR2 FQNEAQ (reference sequence). V gave up 8 bases and J gave up 0 bases; unmatched junction bases: 12. CDR3: CASAGASGRQSSYEQYF. The DNA for the CDR3 is TGTGCCAGCGCCGGGGCTAGCGGGAGGCAAAGCTCCTACGAGCAGTACTTC.

The chain joins TRBV28 to TRBJ2-2; perhaps D is TRBD1 or TRBD2 (5 bases each). Germline CDR1 reads MDHEN; CDR2 reads SYDVKM. CDR3 length: 14 amino acids. Between the trimmed V and J ends, which lost 6 bases and 4 bases, there was a span of 12 bases. CDR3 protein: CASRGTLITGELFF. Here the CDR3 DNA reads TGTGCCAGCAGGGGGACGTTGATCACCGGGGAGCTGTTTTTT.

This rearrangement joins TRBV2 to TRBJ2-1; no clear D gene. V was pared by 2 bases and J by 8 bases, with 13 bases between. Germline CDR1 is SNHLY and CDR2 is FYNNEI. The CDR3 extends over 14 amino acids. The CDR3 DNA follows: TGTGCCAGCAGTGAAAACGGGTGGGTGGATGAGCAGTTCTTC. It codes for CASSENGWVDEQFF.